The 11 T cell receptor beta chains below all came from one sample that was sequenced in a study of T cell responses to AZD1222 COVID-19 vaccine (dated by TCRdb to about 2021). This sample's time point label indicates: baseline before first vaccination. The library was produced with the immunoSEQ multiplex PCR assay. Imported from immuneACCESS, the table was reduced by TCRdb to in-frame sequences with V and J called. These copies leave out some clones; in studies compared against another copy, an unresolved V gene accounts for under half, and the cause of the remainder is not known. Across this sample there are about 130,000 clones, with less than 95% seen only once. The top ten clonotypes cover roughly 7.2% of the sample. The sequencing here drew on peripheral blood, taken on day 0 of AZD1222 vaccination. These receptors came from an adult in good health.

This rearrangement joins TRBV10-3 to TRBJ2-7; 7 bases fit TRBD2. This CDR3 region has 12 residues. The V gene end was trimmed by 6 bases and the J gene end by 5 bases; junction bases not matched to a gene: 4. Germline V lookup: CDR1 ENHRY, CDR2 SYGVKD. CDR3 protein: CAISQTSHEQYF. CDR3 nucleotide sequence: TGTGCCATCAGCCAGACTAGCCACGAGCAGTACTTC.

V and J are TRBV7-3 and TRBJ2-5; 9 positions agree with TRBD2. The CDR3 runs 15 residues. From germline, CDR1 is SGHTA and CDR2 FQGTGA. The junction had 8 bases not matched to a gene; V was cut back by 5 bases and J by 4 bases. The CDR3 reads CASSPQAGGLETQYF. CDR3 nucleotides: TGTGCCAGCAGCCCACAAGCGGGGGGCCTAGAGACCCAGTACTTC.

The V gene is TRBV6-5, the J gene TRBJ2-3, with D tentatively TRBD1 (5 bases). The germline V and J ends were trimmed by 8 bases and 2 bases, with 17 bases remaining between them. There are 15 residues in the CDR3. Germline loops: CDR1 MNHEY, CDR2 SVGAGI. The CDR3 is CASGLWGLPTDTQYF. Written as DNA, the CDR3 is TGTGCCAGCGGCCTCTGGGGCCTGCCCACAGATACGCAGTATTTT.

The chain links TRBV4-3 to TRBJ2-1; the D gene is possibly TRBD2 (5 bases). The length of the CDR3 is 18 residues. Germline V gives CDR1 LGHNA, CDR2 YSLEER. Trimming took off 3 bases at V and 0 bases at J, with 18 bases between the two ends. The CDR3 sequence: CASSQTSGLMGSYNEQFF. In nucleotides, the CDR3 is TGCGCCAGCAGCCAGACGAGCGGACTTATGGGCTCCTACAATGAGCAGTTCTTC.

The V and J genes are TRBV5-3 and TRBJ2-5; TRBD2 matches at 13 bases. TRBV5-3 is an ORF, and what it does is uncertain. The CDR3 is 16 residues long. The trim removed 5 bases at V and 2 bases at J, leaving 6 bases unmatched. The CDR3 here is CARRPGLAGDQETQYF. CDR3 in DNA: TGTGCCAGAAGACCAGGACTAGCGGGGGATCAAGAGACCCAGTACTTC.

The chain employs TRBV30 and TRBJ1-2, with 12 bases lining up with TRBD1. Trimming took 2 bases from V and 4 from J; bases not matched to a gene: 5. From germline, CDR1 is GTSNPN and CDR2 SVGIG (reference sequence). The CDR3 is made up of 15 amino acids. The CDR3 nucleotides read TGTGCCTGGAGTATCCGGGACAGGGGGCTCTATGGCTACACCTTC. This translates into CAWSIRDRGLYGYTF.

This sequence joins TRBV4-1 and TRBJ2-6; D is ambiguous. V was shortened by 1 base and J by 0 bases, with 4 bases between the two germline ends. This CDR3 region has 15 residues. Germline V gene sequence: CDR1 MGHRA, CDR2 YSYEKL. CDR3 coding DNA: TGCGCCAGCAGCCAAGGCTCCTCTGGGGCCAACGTCCTGACTTTC. Translated: CASSQGSSGANVLTF.

This rearrangement joins TRBV6-5 to TRBJ2-7, with 8 bases fitting TRBD1. Unmatched junction bases numbered 6, after V lost 2 bases and J lost 0 bases. CDR1 is MNHEY and CDR2 is SVGAGI in the germline V gene. This CDR3 contains 16 residues. This chain's CDR3 is CASSYTWDRYSYEQYF. CDR3 coding DNA: TGTGCCAGCAGTTACACCTGGGACAGGTACTCCTACGAGCAGTACTTC.

The rearrangement joins TRBV19 to TRBJ1-1; TRBD1 is a possible D gene (6 bases). This CDR3 comprises 15 residues. Trimming took 1 base from V and 0 from J, leaving 9 bases between them. The germline V gene encodes CDR1 LNHDA and CDR2 SQIVND (reference sequence). The CDR3: CASSIGQGMNTEAFF. Here the CDR3 DNA reads TGTGCCAGTAGTATAGGGCAGGGGATGAACACTGAAGCTTTCTTT. The variable domain in full, completed from reference TRBV19 and TRBJ1-1, reads DGGITQSPKYLFRKEGQNVTLSCEQNLNHDAMYWYRQDPGQGLRLIYYSQIVNDFQKGDIAEGYSVSREKKESFPLTVTSAQKNPTAFYLCASSIGQGMNTEAFFGQGTRLTVV.

The chain couples TRBV7-9 to TRBJ2-1; D not certain. V was shortened by 1 base and J by 8 bases, with 6 bases between the two germline ends. The CDR3 loop spans 12 amino acids. Germline V gives CDR1 SEHNR, CDR2 FQNEAQ (reference sequence). The CDR3 spells CASSLGVYEQFF. The CDR3 coding sequence is TGTGCCAGCAGCTTAGGGGTCTATGAGCAGTTCTTC.

This clone has more than one count but fewer than ten. The genes are TRBV27 and TRBJ1-2; D is undetermined. CDR3 length equals 14 residues. Germline V CDR1 and CDR2: MNHEY, SMNVEV (reference sequence). V was clipped by 3 bases and J by 3 bases, with 11 bases between them. The CDR3 here is CASSLNRDDYGYTF. The CDR3 nucleotides are TGTGCCAGCAGTTTGAACCGGGATGACTATGGCTACACCTTC.